Listed below are T cell receptor beta chains from one sample, sequenced in a study of T cell responses to AZD1222 COVID-19 vaccine. Libraries were prepared by immunoSEQ multiplex PCR; TCRdb keeps only in-frame clonotypes and omits some of them. The table lists approximately 120,000 clones, about 85% of them singletons. The sample here was peripheral blood, taken on day 0 of AZD1222 vaccination. Source of these receptors: an adult in good health. CDR3s include the opening cysteine and the closing phenylalanine or tryptophan. Fields, in order: V gene, J gene, clone size, D gene, CDR3 DNA, CDR3 protein. A D gene is named only where the DNA matches it firmly. The size of a clone is reported for some rows only, either as once, few or many, or as a class for expanded clones.

TRBV7-8	TRBJ2-7	.	TRBD1	TGTGCCAGCAGCTTAGTAACCGGGACAGGGGCCTACGAGCAGTACTTC	CASSLVTGTGAYEQYF
TRBV7-9	TRBJ2-3	.	TRBD2	TGTGCCAGCAACTCTCCTGGCGGGGGTGCAGATACGCAGTATTTT	CASNSPGGGADTQYF
TRBV12-5	TRBJ1-5	.	TRBD1	TGTGCTAGTGGTGCTACAGGGGTTAGCAATCAGCCCCAGCATTTT	CASGATGVSNQPQHF
TRBV3-1/TRBV3-2	TRBJ1-5	.	.	TGTGCCAGCAGCCAAGATTTCCGGAACAATCAGCCCCAGCATTTT	CASSQDFRNNQPQHF
TRBV20-1	TRBJ1-2	.	.	TGCAGTGCTCAGGGGTATGGCTACACCTTC	CSAQGYGYTF
TRBV7-2	TRBJ1-5	once	.	TGTGCCAGCAGCGGAGGGTCTGAGCAGCCCCAGCATTTT	CASSGGSEQPQHF
TRBV29-1	TRBJ1-1	.	.	TGCAGCGTTGTGCCGGGAGGAGGCACTGAAGCTTTCTTT	CSVVPGGGTEAFF
TRBV6-5	TRBJ1-1	.	.	TGTGCCAGCAGATCAAACACTGAAGCTTTCTTT	CASRSNTEAFF
TRBV27	TRBJ2-7	.	.	TGTGCCAGCAGTTATAACTACGAGCAGTACTTC	CASSYNYEQYF
TRBV30	TRBJ2-2	.	.	TGTGCCTGGAGAGGACAGACCGGGGAGCTGTTTTTT	CAWRGQTGELFF
TRBV24-1	TRBJ1-2	once	TRBD1	TGTGCCACCAGTGATTTGCGGACAGGCTATGGCTACACCTTC	CATSDLRTGYGYTF
TRBV6-4	TRBJ1-2	.	TRBD1	TGTGCCAGCGCCCCGGCAGGGGGAACTAACTATGGCTACACCTTC	CASAPAGGTNYGYTF
TRBV19	TRBJ1-1	.	.	TGTGCCAGTACCAGTAACACTCGGCACACTGAAGCTTTCTTT	CASTSNTRHTEAFF
TRBV28	TRBJ2-7	.	TRBD1	TGTGCCAGCAGTTTAGTGGCAGGGGGCGCTCCCTACGAGCAGTACTTC	CASSLVAGGAPYEQYF
TRBV7-9	TRBJ2-5	.	.	TGTGCCAGCAGTCGGAGGGGAGGGGGAGAGACCCAGTACTTC	CASSRRGGGETQYF
TRBV9	TRBJ1-2	.	.	TGTGCCAGCAGCGTAGATTCAAAGCCTTATGGCTACACCTTC	CASSVDSKPYGYTF
TRBV7-9	TRBJ2-7	.	.	TGTGCCAGCAGCTTAGAGTGGGCAGCCGCCTCCGAGCAGTACTTC	CASSLEWAAASEQYF
TRBV4-1	TRBJ1-1	.	.	TGCGCCAGCAGCCAAGGGGAGGGGACCTGGACTGAAGCTTTCTTT	CASSQGEGTWTEAFF
TRBV28	TRBJ1-4	.	TRBD1	TGTGCCAGCAGTCTGACAGGGGAGGAAAAACTGTTTTTT	CASSLTGEEKLFF
TRBV6-1	TRBJ1-5	.	.	TGTGCCAGCAGTGAAGCCAGGACAGCTTATAGCAATCAGCCCCAGCATTTT	CASSEARTAYSNQPQHF
TRBV19	TRBJ2-1	.	TRBD2	TGTGCCAGTACCTCCGTGGGGCAGGGGTTAGGACTAGCGCACTACAATGAGCAGTTCTTC	CASTSVGQGLGLAHYNEQFF
TRBV6-2/TRBV6-3	TRBJ2-7	.	TRBD1	TGTGCCAGCAGTTACGGGCTGACAGGGGAATCCGGCGAGCAGTACTTC	CASSYGLTGESGEQYF
TRBV6-2/TRBV6-3	TRBJ1-1	.	TRBD1	TGTGCCAGCAGTTACACCAATCCGGGACAGGGGCCTGAAGCTTTCTTT	CASSYTNPGQGPEAFF
TRBV6-4	TRBJ1-4	.	TRBD1	TGTGCCAGCATAGCAGGACAGGGTCAGGGAAAACTGTTTTTT	CASIAGQGQGKLFF
TRBV19	TRBJ2-5	.	.	TGTGCCAGTAGTATAGGTCCAGTTGAGACCCAGTACTTC	CASSIGPVETQYF
TRBV4-2	TRBJ1-5	many	TRBD1	TGTGCCAGCAGCCAGCGAGACAGGGACGGTCAGCCCCAGCATTTT	CASSQRDRDGQPQHF
TRBV28	TRBJ1-3	.	.	TGTGCCAGCAGTGGGACGGCGGGAAACACCATATATTTT	CASSGTAGNTIYF
TRBV6-2/TRBV6-3	TRBJ2-7	once	.	TGTGCCAGCAGTTTCTCCTACGAGCAGTACTTC	CASSFSYEQYF
TRBV10-3	TRBJ1-4	.	.	TGTGCCATCAGTGCCACGAACAGCGGTTTAGAAAAACTGTTTTTT	CAISATNSGLEKLFF
TRBV7-3	TRBJ2-3	.	.	TGTGCCAGCAGCCGGTTCACTGGAAATACGCAGTATTTT	CASSRFTGNTQYF
TRBV14	TRBJ2-7	.	.	TGTGCCAGCAGCCAAGGCTCCGGGTCCTACGAGCAGTACTTC	CASSQGSGSYEQYF
TRBV28	TRBJ2-7	.	TRBD1	TGTGCCAGCAGGACGACAGGGCTCCGTACCTACGAGCAGTACTTC	CASRTTGLRTYEQYF
TRBV2	TRBJ1-4	medium-sized	TRBD1	TGTGCCAGCAATCAAAGACAGGGGAGTGAAAAACTGTTTTTT	CASNQRQGSEKLFF
TRBV7-2	TRBJ2-4	once	.	TGTGCCAGCAGCCCTTATAGCGGCATTCAGTACTTC	CASSPYSGIQYF
TRBV2	TRBJ1-5	.	.	TGTGCCAGCAGCCGGAGGGGCGGTCAGCCCCAGCATTTT	CASSRRGGQPQHF
TRBV18	TRBJ2-5	.	.	TGTGCCAGCTCACAGGGGGACCGGGAGACCCAGTACTTC	CASSQGDRETQYF
TRBV11-3	TRBJ2-5	.	TRBD2	TGTGCCAGCAGCTCGATACGGGGGGGGAAAGAGACCCAGTACTTC	CASSSIRGGKETQYF
TRBV7-2	TRBJ2-7	.	.	TGTGCCAGCAGCTTAGTTCCGGGGAGGGAGCAGTACTTC	CASSLVPGREQYF
TRBV5-1	TRBJ2-3	.	.	TGCGCCAGCAGCTTGGAAGCTACGCAGTATTTT	CASSLEATQYF
TRBV15	TRBJ2-5	.	TRBD1	TGTGCCACCAGCAGCCGACAGGGGAACCAAGAGACCCAGTACTTC	CATSSRQGNQETQYF
TRBV24-1	TRBJ1-1	.	.	TGTGCCACCAGTAGCCCAGGGGACACTGAAGCTTTCTTT	CATSSPGDTEAFF